One T cell receptor (beta chain) is described in this entry. Its antigen is unidentified. Its ends do not fully match the called genes, so a read error is possible. This record comes from a study of cytomegalovirus exposure and HLA in healthy donors. As for the study in general: Within the Caucasian-associated ancestry cluster were 65% to 85% of the roughly 430 genotyped donors. Study outcomes and limitations: There were some V segments, including TRBV6-2 and TRBV6-3, excluded as indistinguishable.

PCR employed 60 Vbeta and 13 Jbeta primers. In the authors' workflow: Per a later analysis, the number of unique TCR beta chains was approximately 80 million, of which some 10 million were shared. Clones were sequenced by immunoSEQ multiplex PCR, and TCRdb holds only the in-frame ones, with some missing. That table furnishes V, J and clone size, whereas the DNA furnished D and trimming. The sample gives 180,000 or so clones, about three quarters of which show up once; about 1.5% is in the top ten. The CDR3 contains 16 residues. Germline lookup yields CDR1 SGDLS and CDR2 YYNGEE. The sequencing input was PBMCs. The genes are TRBV9 and TRBJ2-7; TRBD2 matches at 8 bases. The receptor was derived from a man aged 18 to 29 in good health and CMV-seronegative. In DNA form, the CDR3 reads TGTGCCAGCACCGTACCGGGAGGGGAGCGGGGCTACGAGCAGTACTTC. Translating it yields CASTVPGGERGYEQYF.